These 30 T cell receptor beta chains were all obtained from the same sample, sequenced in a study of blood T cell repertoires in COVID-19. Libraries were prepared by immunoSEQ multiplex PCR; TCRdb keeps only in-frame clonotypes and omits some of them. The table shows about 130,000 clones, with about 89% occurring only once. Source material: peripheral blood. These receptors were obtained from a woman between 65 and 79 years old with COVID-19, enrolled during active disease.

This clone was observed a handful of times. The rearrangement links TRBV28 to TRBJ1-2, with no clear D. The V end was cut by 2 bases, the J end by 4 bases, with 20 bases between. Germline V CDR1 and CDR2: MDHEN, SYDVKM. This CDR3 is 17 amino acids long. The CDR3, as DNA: TGTGCCAGCAGTTTACCTCCCTCTGGAGGGATCCTCTATGGCTACACCTTC. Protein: CASSLPPSGGILYGYTF.

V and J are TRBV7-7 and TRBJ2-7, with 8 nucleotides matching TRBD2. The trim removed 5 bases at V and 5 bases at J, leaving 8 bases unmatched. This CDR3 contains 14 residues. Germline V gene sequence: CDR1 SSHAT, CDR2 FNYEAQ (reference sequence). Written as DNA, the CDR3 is TGTGCCAGCAGCCTGGGGGGACTAGGCGACGAGCAGTACTTC. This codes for CASSLGGLGDEQYF.

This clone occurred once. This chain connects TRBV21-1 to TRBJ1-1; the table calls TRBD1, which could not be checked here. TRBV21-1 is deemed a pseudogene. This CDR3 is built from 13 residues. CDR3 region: CASCGQLNTEAFF. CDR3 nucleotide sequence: TGTGCCAGCTGCGGACAGTTGAACACTGAAGCTTTCTTT.

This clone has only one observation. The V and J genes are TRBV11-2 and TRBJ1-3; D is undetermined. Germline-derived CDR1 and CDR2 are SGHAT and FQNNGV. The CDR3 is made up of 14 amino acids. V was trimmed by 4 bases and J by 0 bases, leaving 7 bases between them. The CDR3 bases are TGTGCCAGCAGCTCTCCGGGCTCTGGAAACACCATATATTTT. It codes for CASSSPGSGNTIYF.

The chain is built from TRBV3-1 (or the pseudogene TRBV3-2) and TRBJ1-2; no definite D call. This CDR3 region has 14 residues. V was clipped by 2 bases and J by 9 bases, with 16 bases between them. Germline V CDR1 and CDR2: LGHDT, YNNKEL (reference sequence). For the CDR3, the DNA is TGTGCCAGCAGCCAACGGAGAGGGAAGGACCGCTACACCTTC. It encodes CASSQRRGKDRYTF.

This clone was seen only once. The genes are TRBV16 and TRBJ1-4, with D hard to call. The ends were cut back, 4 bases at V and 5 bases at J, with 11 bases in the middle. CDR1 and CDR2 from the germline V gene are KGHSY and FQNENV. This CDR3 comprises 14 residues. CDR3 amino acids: CASSLVAVNEKLFF. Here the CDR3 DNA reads TGTGCCAGCAGCCTGGTGGCCGTCAATGAAAAACTGTTTTTT. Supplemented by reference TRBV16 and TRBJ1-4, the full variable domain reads GEEVAQTPKHLVRGEGQKAKLYCAPIKGHSYVFWYQQVLKNEFKFLISFQNENVFDETGMPKERFSAKCLPNSPCSLEIQATKLEDSAVYFCASSLVAVNEKLFFGSGTQLSVL.

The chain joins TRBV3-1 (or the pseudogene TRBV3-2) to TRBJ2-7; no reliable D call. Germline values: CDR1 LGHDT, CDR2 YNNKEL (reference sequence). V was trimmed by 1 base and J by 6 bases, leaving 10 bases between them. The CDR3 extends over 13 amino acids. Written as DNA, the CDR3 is TGTGCCAGCAGCCAAGTTGCCGGTCCCGAGCAGTACTTC. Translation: CASSQVAGPEQYF.

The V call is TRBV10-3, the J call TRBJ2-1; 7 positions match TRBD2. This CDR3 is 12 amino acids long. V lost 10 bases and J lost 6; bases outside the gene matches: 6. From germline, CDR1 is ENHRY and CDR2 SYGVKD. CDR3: CANGPSGNEQFF. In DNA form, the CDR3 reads TGTGCCAACGGCCCTAGCGGCAATGAGCAGTTCTTC.

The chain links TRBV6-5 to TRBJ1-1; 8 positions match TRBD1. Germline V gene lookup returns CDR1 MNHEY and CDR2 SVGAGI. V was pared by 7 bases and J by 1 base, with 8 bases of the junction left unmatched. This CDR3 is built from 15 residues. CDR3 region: CASITRGRRNTEAFF. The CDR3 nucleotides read TGTGCCAGCATTACCAGGGGGCGGAGGAACACTGAAGCTTTCTTT.

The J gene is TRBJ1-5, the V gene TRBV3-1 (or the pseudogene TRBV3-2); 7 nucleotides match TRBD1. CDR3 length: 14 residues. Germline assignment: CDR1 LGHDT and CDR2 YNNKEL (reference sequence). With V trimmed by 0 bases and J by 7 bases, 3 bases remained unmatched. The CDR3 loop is CASSQEWDSQPQHF. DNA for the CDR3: TGTGCCAGCAGCCAAGAATGGGACAGCCAGCCCCAGCATTTT.

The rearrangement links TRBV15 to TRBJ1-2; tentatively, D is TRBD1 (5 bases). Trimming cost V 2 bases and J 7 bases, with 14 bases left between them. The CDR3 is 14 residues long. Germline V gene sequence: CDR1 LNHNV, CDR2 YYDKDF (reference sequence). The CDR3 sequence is CATSRPQGGVGYTF. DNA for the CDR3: TGTGCCACCAGCAGACCCCAGGGAGGGGTTGGCTACACCTTC.

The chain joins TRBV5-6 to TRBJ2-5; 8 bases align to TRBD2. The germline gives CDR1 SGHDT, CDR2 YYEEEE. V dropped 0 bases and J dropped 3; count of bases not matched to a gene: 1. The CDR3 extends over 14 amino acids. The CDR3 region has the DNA TGTGCCAGCAGCTTGGAAGCGGGGGAAGAGACCCAGTACTTC. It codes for CASSLEAGEETQYF.

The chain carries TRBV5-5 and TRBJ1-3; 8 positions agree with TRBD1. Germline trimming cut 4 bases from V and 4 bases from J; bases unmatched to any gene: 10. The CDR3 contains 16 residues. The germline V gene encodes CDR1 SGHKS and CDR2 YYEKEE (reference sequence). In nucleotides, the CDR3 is TGTGCCAGCAGCCAGGGGGCCAGGGGCCTAGGAAACACCATATATTTT. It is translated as CASSQGARGLGNTIYF. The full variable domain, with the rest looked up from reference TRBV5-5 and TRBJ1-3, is DAGVTQSPTHLIKTRGQQVTLRCSPISGHKSVSWYQQVLGQGPQFIFQYYEKEERGRGNFPDRFSARQFPNYSSELNVNALLLGDSALYLCASSQGARGLGNTIYFGEGSWLTVV.

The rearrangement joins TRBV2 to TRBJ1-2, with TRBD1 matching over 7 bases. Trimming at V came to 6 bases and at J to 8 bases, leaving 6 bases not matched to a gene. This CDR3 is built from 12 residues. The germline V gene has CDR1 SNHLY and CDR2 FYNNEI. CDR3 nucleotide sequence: TGTGCCAGCAGCCAACAGGGGTTCGGCTACACCTTC. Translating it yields CASSQQGFGYTF.

CDR3 protein: CASSLVSGASTDTQYF. The CDR3 coding sequence is TGTGCCAGCAGCTTAGTTAGCGGGGCTAGCACAGATACGCAGTATTTT. The chain carries TRBV7-2 and TRBJ2-3, with 8 bases lining up with TRBD2. Germline V lookup: CDR1 SGHTA, CDR2 FQGNSA. Trimming cost V 1 base and J 0 bases; bases outside gene matches: 3. CDR3 length: 16 residues.

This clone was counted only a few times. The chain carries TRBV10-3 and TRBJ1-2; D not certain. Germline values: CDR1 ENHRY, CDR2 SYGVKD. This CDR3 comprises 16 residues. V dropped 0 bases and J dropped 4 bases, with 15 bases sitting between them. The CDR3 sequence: CAISESNAVAVYGYTF. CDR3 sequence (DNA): TGTGCCATCAGTGAGTCGAATGCAGTCGCAGTCTATGGCTACACCTTC.

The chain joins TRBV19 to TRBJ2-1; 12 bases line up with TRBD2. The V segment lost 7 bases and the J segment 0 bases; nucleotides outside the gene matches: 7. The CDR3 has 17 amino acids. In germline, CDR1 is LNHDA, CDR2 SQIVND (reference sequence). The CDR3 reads CASKASGGGSSYNEQFF. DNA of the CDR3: TGTGCCAGTAAGGCTAGCGGGGGGGGTAGCTCCTACAATGAGCAGTTCTTC.

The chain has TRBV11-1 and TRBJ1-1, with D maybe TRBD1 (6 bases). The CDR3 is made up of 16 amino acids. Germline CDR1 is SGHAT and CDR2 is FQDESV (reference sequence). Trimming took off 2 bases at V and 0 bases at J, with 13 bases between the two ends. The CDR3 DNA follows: TGTGCCAGCAGCTTATCAAGGACAGCCCTGAACACTGAAGCTTTCTTT. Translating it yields CASSLSRTALNTEAFF. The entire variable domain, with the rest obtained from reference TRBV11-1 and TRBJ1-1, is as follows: EAEVAQSPRYKITEKSQAVAFWCDPISGHATLYWYRQILGQGPELLVQFQDESVVDDSQLPKDRFSAERLKGVDSTLKIQPAELGDSAMYLCASSLSRTALNTEAFFGQGTRLTVV.

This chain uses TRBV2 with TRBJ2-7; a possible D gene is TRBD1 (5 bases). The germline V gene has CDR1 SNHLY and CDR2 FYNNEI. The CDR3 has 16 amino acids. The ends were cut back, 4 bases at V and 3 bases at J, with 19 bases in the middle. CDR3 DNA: TGTGCCAGCAGTGGGGGAACCGGCCAGGGCGTCTACGAGCAGTACTTC. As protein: CASSGGTGQGVYEQYF.

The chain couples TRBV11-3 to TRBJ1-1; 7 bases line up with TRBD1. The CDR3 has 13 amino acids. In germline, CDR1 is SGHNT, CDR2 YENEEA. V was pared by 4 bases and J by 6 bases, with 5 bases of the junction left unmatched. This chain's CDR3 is CASSYYRGSEAFF. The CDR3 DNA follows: TGTGCCAGCAGCTACTACAGGGGTTCTGAAGCTTTCTTT.

CDR3 in amino acids: CATAGTGPYEQYF. The CDR3 nucleotides read TGTGCTACCGCCGGGACAGGTCCCTACGAGCAGTACTTC. The V call is TRBV19, the J call TRBJ2-7; 8 positions match TRBD1. The CDR3 loop spans 13 amino acids. Per germline, CDR1 LNHDA and CDR2 SQIVND (reference sequence). The entire variable domain, with the rest obtained from reference TRBV19 and TRBJ2-7, is as follows: DGGITQSPKYLFRKEGQNVTLSCEQNLNHDAMYWYRQDPGQGLRLIYYSQIVNDFQKGDIAEGYSVSREKKESFPLTVTSAQKNPTAFYLCATAGTGPYEQYFGPGTRLTVT.

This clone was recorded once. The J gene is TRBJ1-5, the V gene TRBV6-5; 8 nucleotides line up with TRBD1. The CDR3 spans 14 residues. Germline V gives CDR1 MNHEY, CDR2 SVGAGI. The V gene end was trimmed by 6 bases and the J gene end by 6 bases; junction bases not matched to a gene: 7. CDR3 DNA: TGTGCCAGCAGACAGGACAGGGCCGGTCAGCCCCAGCATTTT. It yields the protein CASRQDRAGQPQHF.

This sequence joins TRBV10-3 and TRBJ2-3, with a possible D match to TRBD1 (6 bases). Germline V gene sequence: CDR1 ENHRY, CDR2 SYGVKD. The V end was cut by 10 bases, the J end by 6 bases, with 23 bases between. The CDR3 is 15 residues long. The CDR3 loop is CATTGQGPGSDTQYF. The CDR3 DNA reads TGTGCCACCACAGGTCAGGGGCCCGGAAGCGATACGCAGTATTTT.

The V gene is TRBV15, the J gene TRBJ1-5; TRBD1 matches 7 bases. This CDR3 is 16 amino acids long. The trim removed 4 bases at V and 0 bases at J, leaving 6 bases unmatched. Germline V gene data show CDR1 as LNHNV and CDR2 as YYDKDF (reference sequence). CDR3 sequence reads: CATSTGTVDSNQPQHF. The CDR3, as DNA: TGTGCCACCAGCACCGGGACAGTAGATAGCAATCAGCCCCAGCATTTT.

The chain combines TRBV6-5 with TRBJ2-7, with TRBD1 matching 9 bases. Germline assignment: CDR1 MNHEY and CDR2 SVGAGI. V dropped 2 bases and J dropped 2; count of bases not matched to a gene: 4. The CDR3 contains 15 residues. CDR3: CASSYEDRGPYEQYF. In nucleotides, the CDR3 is TGTGCCAGCAGTTACGAGGACAGGGGTCCCTACGAGCAGTACTTC.

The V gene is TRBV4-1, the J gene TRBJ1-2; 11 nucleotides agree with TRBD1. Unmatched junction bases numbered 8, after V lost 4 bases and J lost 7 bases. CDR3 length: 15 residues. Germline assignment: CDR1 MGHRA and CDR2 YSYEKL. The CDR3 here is CASSPGKGTGGGYTF. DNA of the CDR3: TGCGCCAGCAGCCCTGGCAAAGGGACAGGGGGTGGCTACACCTTC.

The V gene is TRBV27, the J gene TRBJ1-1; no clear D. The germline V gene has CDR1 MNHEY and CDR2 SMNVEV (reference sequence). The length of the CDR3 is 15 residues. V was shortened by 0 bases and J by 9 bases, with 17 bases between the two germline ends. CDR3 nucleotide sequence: TGTGCCAGCAGTTTATCCCTAGGCGGGTTTGACCAAGCTTTCTTT. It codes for CASSLSLGGFDQAFF.

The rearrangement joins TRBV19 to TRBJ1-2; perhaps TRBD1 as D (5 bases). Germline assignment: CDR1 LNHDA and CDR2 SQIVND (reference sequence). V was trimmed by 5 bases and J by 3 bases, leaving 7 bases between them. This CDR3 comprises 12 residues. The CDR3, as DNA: TGTGCCAGTAGTCGGGGGGACTATGGCTACACCTTC. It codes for CASSRGDYGYTF.

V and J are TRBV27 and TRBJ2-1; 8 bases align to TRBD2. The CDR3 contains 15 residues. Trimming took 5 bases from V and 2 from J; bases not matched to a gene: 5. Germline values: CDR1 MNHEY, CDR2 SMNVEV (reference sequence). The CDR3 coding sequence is TGTGCCAGCAGTGGTCAGCGGGGGCCCTACAATGAGCAGTTCTTC. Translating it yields CASSGQRGPYNEQFF.

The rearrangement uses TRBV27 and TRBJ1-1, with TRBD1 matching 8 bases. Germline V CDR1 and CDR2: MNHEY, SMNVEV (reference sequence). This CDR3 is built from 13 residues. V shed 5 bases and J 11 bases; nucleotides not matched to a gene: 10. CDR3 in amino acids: CASSAGQGGIAFF. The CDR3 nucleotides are TGTGCCAGCAGTGCAGGACAGGGTGGGATTGCTTTCTTT.